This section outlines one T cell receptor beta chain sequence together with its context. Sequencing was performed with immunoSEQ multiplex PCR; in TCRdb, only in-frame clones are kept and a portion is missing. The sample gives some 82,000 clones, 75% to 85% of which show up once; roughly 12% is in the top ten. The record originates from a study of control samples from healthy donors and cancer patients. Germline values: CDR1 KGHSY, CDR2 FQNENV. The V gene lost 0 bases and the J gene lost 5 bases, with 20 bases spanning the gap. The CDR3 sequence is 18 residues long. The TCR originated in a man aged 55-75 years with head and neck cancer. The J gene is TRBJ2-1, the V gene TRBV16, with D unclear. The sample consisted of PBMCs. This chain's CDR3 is CASSQSLITARRNNEQFF. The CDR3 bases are TGTGCCAGCAGCCAATCCCTAATCACCGCACGGCGGAACAATGAGCAGTTCTTC.